These T cell receptor beta chains were read from a single sample in a study of cytomegalovirus exposure and HLA in healthy donors. Clones were sequenced by immunoSEQ multiplex PCR, and TCRdb holds only the in-frame ones, with some missing. The table lists some 45,000 clones, around three quarters of them singletons. The sequencing input was PBMCs. Every receptor here comes from a man aged 30-40 years in good health and CMV-seronegative. The CDR3 runs from the conserved cysteine through the conserved F or W. Each record gives: D gene, J gene, clone size, V gene, CDR3 protein, CDR3 DNA. The D gene is left open where the match is weak. Expanded clones are given a class, and other clones once, few, many or no size at all.

d_call: TRBD2
j_call: TRBJ2-1
clone_size: few
v_call: TRBV6-1
cdr3_aa: CASTLAGGNEQFF
cdr3_nt: TGTGCCAGCACCCTAGCGGGAGGAAATGAGCAGTTCTTC

d_call: NA
j_call: TRBJ2-1
clone_size: NA
v_call: TRBV5-6
cdr3_aa: CASSPPLREYNEQFF
cdr3_nt: TGTGCCAGCAGCCCACCCTTGCGGGAATACAATGAGCAGTTCTTC

d_call: TRBD2
j_call: TRBJ2-3
clone_size: NA
v_call: TRBV7-2
cdr3_aa: CASSVSGAGGRTDTQYF
cdr3_nt: TGTGCCAGCAGCGTTAGCGGAGCGGGAGGTAGGACAGATACGCAGTATTTT

d_call: TRBD2
j_call: TRBJ2-3
clone_size: NA
v_call: TRBV25-1
cdr3_aa: CASSSSGLDTQYF
cdr3_nt: TGTGCCAGTTCGTCTAGCGGGCTAGATACGCAGTATTTT

d_call: TRBD1
j_call: TRBJ2-3
clone_size: NA
v_call: TRBV6-5
cdr3_aa: CASSRGQGLVDTQYF
cdr3_nt: TGTGCCAGCAGCCGCGGACAGGGATTGGTAGATACGCAGTATTTT

d_call: TRBD2
j_call: TRBJ2-6
clone_size: NA
v_call: TRBV7-8
cdr3_aa: CASSLLAGVTGANVLTF
cdr3_nt: TGTGCCAGCAGCTTACTAGCGGGAGTCACTGGGGCCAACGTCCTGACTTTC

d_call: TRBD1
j_call: TRBJ1-2
clone_size: NA
v_call: TRBV29-1
cdr3_aa: CSVEGDRLSHYGYTF
cdr3_nt: TGCAGCGTTGAAGGGGACAGGCTAAGCCACTATGGCTACACCTTC

d_call: NA
j_call: TRBJ2-5
clone_size: NA
v_call: TRBV7-7
cdr3_aa: CASSLRPFRDTQETQYF
cdr3_nt: TGTGCCAGCAGCTTACGGCCGTTCCGGGACACGCAAGAGACCCAGTACTTC

d_call: NA
j_call: TRBJ2-1
clone_size: few
v_call: TRBV21-1
cdr3_aa: CASSKGALSYNEQFF
cdr3_nt: TGTGCCAGCAGCAAAGGGGCGCTATCCTACAATGAGCAGTTCTTC

d_call: NA
j_call: TRBJ2-1
clone_size: few
v_call: TRBV27
cdr3_aa: CASSPLAPSYNEQFF
cdr3_nt: TGTGCCAGCAGTCCCCTAGCACCCTCCTACAATGAGCAGTTCTTC

d_call: NA
j_call: TRBJ1-1
clone_size: NA
v_call: TRBV5-1
cdr3_aa: CASSWGQGKSHEAFF
cdr3_nt: TGCGCCAGCAGCTGGGGTCAGGGTAAGTCTCATGAAGCTTTCTTT

d_call: NA
j_call: TRBJ1-5
clone_size: NA
v_call: TRBV6-5
cdr3_aa: CASSSEGNSNQPQHF
cdr3_nt: TGTGCCAGCAGTTCAGAGGGTAATAGCAATCAGCCCCAGCATTTT

d_call: NA
j_call: TRBJ2-7
clone_size: NA
v_call: TRBV27
cdr3_aa: CASSSITGVVSVSPYEQYF
cdr3_nt: TGTGCCAGCAGTTCCATCACGGGGGTGGTTTCTGTAAGCCCCTACGAGCAGTACTTC

d_call: NA
j_call: TRBJ2-3
clone_size: NA
v_call: TRBV11-3
cdr3_aa: CASSLYSGADTQYF
cdr3_nt: TGTGCCAGCAGCCTCTATAGTGGTGCAGATACGCAGTATTTT

d_call: NA
j_call: TRBJ1-1
clone_size: once
v_call: TRBV7-9
cdr3_aa: CASSGHVIYTEAFF
cdr3_nt: TGTGCCAGCAGCGGACACGTTATATACACTGAAGCTTTCTTT

d_call: TRBD1
j_call: TRBJ2-3
clone_size: once
v_call: TRBV6-1
cdr3_aa: CASSVTGGILDTQYF
cdr3_nt: TGTGCCAGCAGTGTCACAGGGGGCATTTTGGATACGCAGTATTTT

d_call: TRBD1
j_call: TRBJ1-3
clone_size: NA
v_call: TRBV5-1
cdr3_aa: CASSPGQPGNTIYF
cdr3_nt: TGCGCCAGCAGCCCGGGACAGCCGGGAAACACCATATATTTT

d_call: NA
j_call: TRBJ1-4
clone_size: few
v_call: TRBV5-6
cdr3_aa: CASSLQGATNEKLFF
cdr3_nt: TGTGCCAGCAGCTTGCAGGGCGCAACTAATGAAAAACTGTTTTTT

d_call: TRBD1
j_call: TRBJ2-5
clone_size: NA
v_call: TRBV2
cdr3_aa: CASSVRGTDQETQYF
cdr3_nt: TGTGCCAGCAGTGTCAGGGGGACGGATCAAGAGACCCAGTACTTC

d_call: NA
j_call: TRBJ2-7
clone_size: few
v_call: TRBV4-1
cdr3_aa: CASSPGLSYEQYF
cdr3_nt: TGCGCCAGCAGCCCCGGACTGTCCTACGAGCAGTACTTC